This TCR beta chain is from a study of cytomegalovirus exposure and HLA in healthy donors. Germline CDR1 and CDR2: SQVTM and ANQGSEA. Germline trimming cut 3 bases from V and 0 bases from J; bases unmatched to any gene: 7. The CDR3 has 16 residues. Primers: 60 Vbeta forward and 13 Jbeta reverse. Method: immunoSEQ multiplex PCR; TCRdb's copy keeps in-frame clones and lacks some. The repertoire consists of about 120,000 clones, with over 60% occurring once and the leading ten covering 5.8%. The sequencing input was PBMCs. The sequence was collected from a man between 18 and 29 years old in good health and CMV-seropositive. V is TRBV29-1 and J is TRBJ2-1; 8 bases fit TRBD2. CDR3 nucleotide sequence: TGCAGCGTTGACGGGAGGGCCCCCATCTCCTACAATGAGCAGTTCTTC. This encodes CSVDGRAPISYNEQFF.